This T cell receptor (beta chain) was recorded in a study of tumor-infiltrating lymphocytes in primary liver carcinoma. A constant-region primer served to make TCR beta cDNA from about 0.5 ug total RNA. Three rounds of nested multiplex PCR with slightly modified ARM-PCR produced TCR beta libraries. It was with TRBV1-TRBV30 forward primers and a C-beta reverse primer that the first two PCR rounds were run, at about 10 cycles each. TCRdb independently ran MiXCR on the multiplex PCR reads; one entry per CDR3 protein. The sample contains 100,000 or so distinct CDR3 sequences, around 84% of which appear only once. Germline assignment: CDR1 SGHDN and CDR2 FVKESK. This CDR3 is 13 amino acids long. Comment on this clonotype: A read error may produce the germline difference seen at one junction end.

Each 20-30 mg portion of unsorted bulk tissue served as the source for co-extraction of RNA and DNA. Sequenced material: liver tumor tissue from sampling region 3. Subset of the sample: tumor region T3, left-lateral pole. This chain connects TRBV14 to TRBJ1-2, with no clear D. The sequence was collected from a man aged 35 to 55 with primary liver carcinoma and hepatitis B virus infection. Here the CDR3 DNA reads TGTGCCAACAGCCAAGATTTGGAGGGTGGTTACACCTTC. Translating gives CANSQDLEGGYTF.